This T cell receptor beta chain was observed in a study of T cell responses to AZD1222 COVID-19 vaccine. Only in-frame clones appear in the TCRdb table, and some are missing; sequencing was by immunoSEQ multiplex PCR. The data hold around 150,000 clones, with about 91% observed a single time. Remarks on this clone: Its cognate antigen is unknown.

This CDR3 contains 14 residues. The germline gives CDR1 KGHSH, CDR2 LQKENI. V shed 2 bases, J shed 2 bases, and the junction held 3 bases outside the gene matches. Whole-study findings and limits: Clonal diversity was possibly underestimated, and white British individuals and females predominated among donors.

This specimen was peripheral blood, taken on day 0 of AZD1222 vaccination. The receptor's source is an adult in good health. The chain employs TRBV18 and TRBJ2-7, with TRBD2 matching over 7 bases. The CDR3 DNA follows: TGTGCCAGCTCACCAGCGCGGGGGACCTACGAGCAGTACTTC. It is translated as CASSPARGTYEQYF.